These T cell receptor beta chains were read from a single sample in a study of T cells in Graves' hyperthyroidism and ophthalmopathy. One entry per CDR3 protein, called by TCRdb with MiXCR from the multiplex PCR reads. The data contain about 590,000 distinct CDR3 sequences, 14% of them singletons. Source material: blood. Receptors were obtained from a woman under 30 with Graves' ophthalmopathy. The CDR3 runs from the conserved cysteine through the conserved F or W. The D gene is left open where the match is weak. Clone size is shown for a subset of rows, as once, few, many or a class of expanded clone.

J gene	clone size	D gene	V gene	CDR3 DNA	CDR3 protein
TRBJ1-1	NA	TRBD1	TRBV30	TGTGCCTGGAGATCCACCGGACAGGGCAACACTGAAGCTTTCTTT	CAWRSTGQGNTEAFF
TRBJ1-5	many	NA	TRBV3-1	TGTGCCAGCAGCCAAGGGATAGGGGATCAGCCCCAGCATTTT	CASSQGIGDQPQHF
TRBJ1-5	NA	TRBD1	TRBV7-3	TGTGCCAGCAGCCTCGGACAGGGGGCGCAGCCCCGGCATTTT	CASSLGQGAQPRHF
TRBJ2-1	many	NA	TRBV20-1	TGCAGTGCTAAAAACTATGGGACTGACCTCTCCTACAATGAGCAGTTCTTC	CSAKNYGTDLSYNEQFF
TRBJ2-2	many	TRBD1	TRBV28	TGTGCCAGCAGGCAAGTCGACAGGGGGGACACCGGGGAGCTGTTTTTT	CASRQVDRGDTGELFF
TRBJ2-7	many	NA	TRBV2	TGTGCCAGCAGCCCCGCTGGCAGGGTCTTTCACGAGCAGTACTTC	CASSPAGRVFHEQYF
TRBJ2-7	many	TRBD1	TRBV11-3	TGTGCCAGCAGCTCCCGACAGGGGTGGAACGAGCAGTACTTC	CASSSRQGWNEQYF
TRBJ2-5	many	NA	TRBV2	TGTGCCAGCAGTGAAGCGGCTCCTCTAGGGTGGCAAGAGACCCAGTACTTC	CASSEAAPLGWQETQYF
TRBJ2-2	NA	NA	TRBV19	TGTGCCAGTAGTATGGAGGGGCTGAGGTACGGCGGGGAGCTGTTTTTT	CASSMEGLRYGGELFF
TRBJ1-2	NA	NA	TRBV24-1	TGTGCCACCAGTGATTTGGAACAGGGACCTGGTGGCTACACCTTC	CATSDLEQGPGGYTF